This T cell receptor (beta chain) was captured in a study of T cell responses to AZD1222 COVID-19 vaccine. Study results and caveats: Just a handful of AZD1222 recipients were seropositive at baseline.

The CDR3 runs 13 residues. In germline, CDR1 is SNHLY, CDR2 FYNNEI. The ends were cut back, 8 bases at V and 5 bases at J, with 15 bases in the middle. The table came from immunoSEQ multiplex PCR; TCRdb's copy has only in-frame clones and leaves some out. This table has approximately 170,000 clones, roughly 89% appearing once. As concerns this clone: The target antigen is unknown.

The chain joins TRBV2 to TRBJ1-1, with a possible D match to TRBD1 (6 bases). The clonotype was recovered from an adult who received the AZD1222 COVID-19 vaccine. This sample comprised peripheral blood, obtained 28 days after the second AZD1222 dose. The CDR3 loop is CASRRDIRTEAFF. Written as DNA, the CDR3 is TGTGCCAGCCGAAGGGACATTCGTACTGAAGCTTTCTTT.